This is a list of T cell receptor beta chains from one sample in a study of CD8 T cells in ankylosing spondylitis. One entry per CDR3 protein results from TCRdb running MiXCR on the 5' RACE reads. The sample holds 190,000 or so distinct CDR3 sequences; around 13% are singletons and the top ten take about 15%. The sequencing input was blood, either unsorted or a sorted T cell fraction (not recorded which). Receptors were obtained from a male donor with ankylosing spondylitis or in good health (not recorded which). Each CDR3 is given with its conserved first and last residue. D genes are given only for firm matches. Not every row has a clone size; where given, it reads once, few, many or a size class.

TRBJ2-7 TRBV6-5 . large TGTGCCAGCAGTTACGGTCTAACCTACGAGCAGTACTTC CASSYGLTYEQYF
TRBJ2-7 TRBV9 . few TGTGCCAGCAGCGTAGCCAGGTCTTCCTACGAGCAGTACTTC CASSVARSSYEQYF
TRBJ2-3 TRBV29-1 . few TGCAGCGGGGACGGGCTCAACACAGATACGCAGTATTTT CSGDGLNTDTQYF
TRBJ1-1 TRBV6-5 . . TGTGCCAGCAGTTACGTGGGAGACATGAACACTGAAGCTTTCTTT CASSYVGDMNTEAFF
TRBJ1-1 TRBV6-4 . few TGTGCCAGCAGTGAGGACCCGAACACTGAAGCTTTCTTT CASSEDPNTEAFF
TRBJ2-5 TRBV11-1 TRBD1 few TGTGCCAGCAGCCCGAGCAATTCCGGGACAGGCCTAGAAGAGACCCAGTACTTC CASSPSNSGTGLEETQYF
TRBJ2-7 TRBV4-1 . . TGCGCCAGCAGCCAAGATGCTCACTCCTACGAGCAGTACTTC CASSQDAHSYEQYF
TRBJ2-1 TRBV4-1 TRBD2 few TGCGCCAGCAGCCAATCAACTAGCGGGGTGTACAATGAGCAGTTCTTC CASSQSTSGVYNEQFF
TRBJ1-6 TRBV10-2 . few TGCGCCAGCAGTGAGTCCTCGGACCGCTATTCACCCCTCCACTTT CASSESSDRYSPLHF
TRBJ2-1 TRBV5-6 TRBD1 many TGTGCCAGCAGCTTGGGACAGGGGGTGAATGAGCAGTTCTTC CASSLGQGVNEQFF
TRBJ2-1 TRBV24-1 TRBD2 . TGTGCCACCAGTGATCGGACTAGCAATGAGCAGTTCTTC CATSDRTSNEQFF
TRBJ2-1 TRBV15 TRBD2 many TGTGCCACCAGCAGAGATCGAGGACTAGCGGGGGCCCTCGGGCAGTTCTTC CATSRDRGLAGALGQFF
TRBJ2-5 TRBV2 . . TGTGCCAGCAGCCGGGACACCATTACTCAAGAGACCCAGTACTTC CASSRDTITQETQYF
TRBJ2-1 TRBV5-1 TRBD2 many TGCGCCAGCAGCCCAAGATGGGCGGGGGAGACCAATGAGCAGTTCTTC CASSPRWAGETNEQFF
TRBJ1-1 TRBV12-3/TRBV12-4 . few TGTGCCAGCAGTTTGACCTCCCAGGTCACTGAAGCTTTCTTT CASSLTSQVTEAFF
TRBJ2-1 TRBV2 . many TGTGCCAGCAGGGTCCGATACAATGAGCAGTTCTTC CASRVRYNEQFF
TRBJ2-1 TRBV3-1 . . TGTGCCAGCACCCTGACCTACTCCCCGTACAATGAGCAGTTCTTC CASTLTYSPYNEQFF
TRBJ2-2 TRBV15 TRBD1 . TGTGCCACCAGCTGGCAGGGGGTCACCGGGGAGCTGTTTTTT CATSWQGVTGELFF
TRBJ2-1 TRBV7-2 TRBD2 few TGTGCCAGCAGCGCCCCTTCGCGGGGGGGAGGGGAGCAGTTCTTC CASSAPSRGGGEQFF
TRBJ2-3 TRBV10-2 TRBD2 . TGCGCCAGCAGTGAGCGGGGACTAGCGTCAGATACGCAGTATTTT CASSERGLASDTQYF
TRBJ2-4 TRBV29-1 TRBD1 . TGCAGCGTCGGGACAGGGGGGGTAAACATTCAGTACTTC CSVGTGGVNIQYF
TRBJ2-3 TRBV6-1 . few TGTGCCAGTACGGGGTCAAACACAGATACGCAGTATTTT CASTGSNTDTQYF
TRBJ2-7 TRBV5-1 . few TGCGCCAGCAGCTCCCGACAGGGTTTGGAGGGATACGAGCAGTACTTC CASSSRQGLEGYEQYF
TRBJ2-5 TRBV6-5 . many TGTGCCAGCAGTTCGGGACTTTACCAAGAGACCCAGTACTTC CASSSGLYQETQYF
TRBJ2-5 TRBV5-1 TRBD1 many TGCGCCAGCAGCTTATGGACAGGGGCTGCAGAGACCCAGTACTTC CASSLWTGAAETQYF
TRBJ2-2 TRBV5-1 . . TGCGCCAGCAGCCCAACCCTGACCGCACCCCCGAACACCGGGGAGCTGTTTTTT CASSPTLTAPPNTGELFF
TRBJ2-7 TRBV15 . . TGTGCCACCAGCAGTGTTTCCTACGAGCAGTACTTC CATSSVSYEQYF
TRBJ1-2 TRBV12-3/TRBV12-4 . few TGTGCCAGCAGTCAGGAGGGCCTACCCCCCTATGGCTACACCTTC CASSQEGLPPYGYTF
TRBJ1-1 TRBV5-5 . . TGTGCCAGCAGCTTGTGGGGGGTTGGAGACACTGAAGCTTTCTTT CASSLWGVGDTEAFF
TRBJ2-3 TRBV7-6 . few TGTGCCAGCAGCCCCCTGGTGGAAGATACGCAGTATTTT CASSPLVEDTQYF
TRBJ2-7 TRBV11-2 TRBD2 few TGTGCCAGCAGTTCACCGGGACTAGCGGGAGAAACCTCCTACGAGCAGTACTTC CASSSPGLAGETSYEQYF
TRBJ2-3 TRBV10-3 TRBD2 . TGTGCCATCAGTGAACTCGGGACTAATTCGATTCTAATTGGCTCGGGTACTAGCACAGATACGCAGTATTTT CAISELGTNSILIGSGTSTDTQYF
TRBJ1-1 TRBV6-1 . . TGTGCCAGCAGCCCAGCAGGAGCGAACACTGAAGCTTTCTTT CASSPAGANTEAFF
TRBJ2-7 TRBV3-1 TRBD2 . TGTGCCAGCAGCCAAGGGGTAGCGGGGAACGAGCAGTACTTC CASSQGVAGNEQYF
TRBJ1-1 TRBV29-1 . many TGCAGCGCCCAAGGGGGGTTAGCTGAAGCTTTCTTT CSAQGGLAEAFF
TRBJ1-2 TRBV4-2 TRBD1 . TGTGCCAGCAGCCCAGAGGGACAGGGGGGCTATGGCTACACCTTC CASSPEGQGGYGYTF
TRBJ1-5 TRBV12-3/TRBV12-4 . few TGTGCCAGCATGGATAGGGGGGCGAGGGGCAATCAGCCCCAGCATTTT CASMDRGARGNQPQHF
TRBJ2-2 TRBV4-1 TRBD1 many TGCGCCAGCACCTCCGGGACAGAGAACACCGGGGAGCTGTTTTTT CASTSGTENTGELFF
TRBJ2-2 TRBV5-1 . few TGCGCCAGCAGCTTCTCCCAGGATTCGAACACCGGGGAGCTGTTTTTT CASSFSQDSNTGELFF
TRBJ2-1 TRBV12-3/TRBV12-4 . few TGTGCCAGCATCCTAAGGGGGGCCTTCGACAATGAGCAGTTCTTC CASILRGAFDNEQFF
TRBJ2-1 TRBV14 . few TGTGCCAGCAGCCAAGAGCGGGCCCGGGCTGAGCAGTTCTTC CASSQERARAEQFF
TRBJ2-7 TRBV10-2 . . TGCGCCAGCAGGGCGGGACAATTCGAGCAGTACTTC CASRAGQFEQYF
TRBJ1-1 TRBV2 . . TGTGCCAGCAGTGAAGCAGGGATGAACACTGAAGCTTTCTTT CASSEAGMNTEAFF
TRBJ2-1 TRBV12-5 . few TGTGCTAGTGGTTTGGGTTCCGTGTCTAGCTACAATGAGCAGTTCTTC CASGLGSVSSYNEQFF
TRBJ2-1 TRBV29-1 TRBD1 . TGCAGCCTTAACGACAGGGGGCTTAGCAATGAGCAGTTCTTC CSLNDRGLSNEQFF
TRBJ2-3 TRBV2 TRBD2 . TGTGCCAGCAGTGTCACTAGCGCTGAAATCACAGATACGCAGTATTTT CASSVTSAEITDTQYF